Reported below is one T cell receptor (beta chain). Its target is not known. The data are from a study of T cell responses to AZD1222 COVID-19 vaccine. Study observations and caveats: Spike-specific TCR breadth and depth were elevated following two AZD1222 doses. Epitopes outside B.1.351 and B.1.1.7 mutated regions reportedly drew nearly half of spike TCRs.

The germline V and J ends were trimmed by 7 bases and 4 bases, with 11 bases remaining between them. Germline V gives CDR1 LNHDA, CDR2 SQIVND (reference sequence). There are 12 residues in the CDR3. Sequencing used immunoSEQ multiplex PCR; TCRdb keeps in-frame clones, though not all of them. The profile shows 140,000 or so clones, approximately 85% of them singletons. The chain employs TRBV19 and TRBJ2-7, with D perhaps TRBD2 (5 bases). The material sequenced was peripheral blood, taken 28 days after the second dose of the MenACWY control vaccine. The receptor comes from an adult who received the MenACWY meningococcal vaccine as a control. The CDR3 DNA reads TGTGCCAGTATCTCACCGGGGTACGAGCAGTACTTC. It specifies CASISPGYEQYF.